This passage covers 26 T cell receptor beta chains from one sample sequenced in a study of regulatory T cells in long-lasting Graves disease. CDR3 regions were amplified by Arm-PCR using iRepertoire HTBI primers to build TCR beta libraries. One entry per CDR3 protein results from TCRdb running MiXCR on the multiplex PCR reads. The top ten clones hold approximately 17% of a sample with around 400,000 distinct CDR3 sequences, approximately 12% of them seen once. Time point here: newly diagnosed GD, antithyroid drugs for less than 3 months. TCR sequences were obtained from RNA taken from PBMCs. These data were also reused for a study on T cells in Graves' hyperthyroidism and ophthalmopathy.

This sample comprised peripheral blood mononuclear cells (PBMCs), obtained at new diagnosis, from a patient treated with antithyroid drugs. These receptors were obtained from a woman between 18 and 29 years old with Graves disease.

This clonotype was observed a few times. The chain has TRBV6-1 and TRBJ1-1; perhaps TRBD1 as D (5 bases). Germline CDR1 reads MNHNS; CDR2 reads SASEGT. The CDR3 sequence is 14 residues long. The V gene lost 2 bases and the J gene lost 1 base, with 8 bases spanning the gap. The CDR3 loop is CASSEFQGNTEAFF. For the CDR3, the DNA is TGTGCCAGCAGTGAATTTCAGGGGAACACTGAAGCTTTCTTT.

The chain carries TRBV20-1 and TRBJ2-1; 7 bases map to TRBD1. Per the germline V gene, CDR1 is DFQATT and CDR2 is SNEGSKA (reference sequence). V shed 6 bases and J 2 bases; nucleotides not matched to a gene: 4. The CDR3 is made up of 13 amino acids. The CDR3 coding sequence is TGCAGTGCCACGACAGGGACCTACAATGAGCAGTTCTTC. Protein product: CSATTGTYNEQFF.

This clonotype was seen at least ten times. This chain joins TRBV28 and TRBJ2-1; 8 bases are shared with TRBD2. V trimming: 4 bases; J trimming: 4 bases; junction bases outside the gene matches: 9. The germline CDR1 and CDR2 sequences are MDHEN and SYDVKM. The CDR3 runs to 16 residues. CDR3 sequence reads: CASSSDSAGDYNEQFF. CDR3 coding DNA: TGTGCCAGCAGTTCCGACTCAGCGGGAGATTACAATGAGCAGTTCTTC.

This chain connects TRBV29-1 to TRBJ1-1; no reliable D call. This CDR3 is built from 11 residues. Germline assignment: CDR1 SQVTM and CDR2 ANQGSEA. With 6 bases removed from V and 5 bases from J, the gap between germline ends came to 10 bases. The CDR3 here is CSVHRRTEAFF. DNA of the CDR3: TGCAGCGTGCACCGACGTACTGAAGCTTTCTTT. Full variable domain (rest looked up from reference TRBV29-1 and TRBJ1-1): SAVISQKPSRDICQRGTSLTIQCQVDSQVTMMFWYRQQPGQSLTLIATANQGSEATYESGFVIDKFPISRPNLTFSTLTVSNMSPEDSSIYLCSVHRRTEAFFGQGTRLTVV.

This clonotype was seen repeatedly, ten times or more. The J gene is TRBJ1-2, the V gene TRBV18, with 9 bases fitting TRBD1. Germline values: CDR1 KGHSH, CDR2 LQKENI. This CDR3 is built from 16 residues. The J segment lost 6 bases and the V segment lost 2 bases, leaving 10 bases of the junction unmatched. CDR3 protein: CASSPSDSGQGNGYTF. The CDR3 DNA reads TGTGCCAGCTCACCATCCGACTCGGGACAGGGAAATGGCTACACCTTC.

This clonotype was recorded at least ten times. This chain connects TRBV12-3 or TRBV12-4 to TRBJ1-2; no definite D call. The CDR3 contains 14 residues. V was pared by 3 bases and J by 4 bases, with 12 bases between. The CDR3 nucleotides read TGTGCCAGCAGTTTGAGTCAGTATCTCTATGGCTACACCTTC. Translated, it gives CASSLSQYLYGYTF.

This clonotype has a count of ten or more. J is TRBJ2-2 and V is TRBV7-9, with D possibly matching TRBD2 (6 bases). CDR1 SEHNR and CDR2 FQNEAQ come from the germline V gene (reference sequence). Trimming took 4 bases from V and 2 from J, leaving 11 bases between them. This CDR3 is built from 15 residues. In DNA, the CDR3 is TGTGCCAGCAGCTCCCTTAGCGGAAACACCGGGGAGCTGTTTTTT. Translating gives CASSSLSGNTGELFF.

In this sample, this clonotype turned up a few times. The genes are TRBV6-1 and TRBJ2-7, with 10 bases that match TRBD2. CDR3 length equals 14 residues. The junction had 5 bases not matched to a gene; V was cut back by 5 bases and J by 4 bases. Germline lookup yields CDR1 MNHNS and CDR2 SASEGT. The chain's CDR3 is CASSQREGPYEQYF. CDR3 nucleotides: TGTGCCAGCAGTCAGCGGGAGGGCCCATACGAGCAGTACTTC.

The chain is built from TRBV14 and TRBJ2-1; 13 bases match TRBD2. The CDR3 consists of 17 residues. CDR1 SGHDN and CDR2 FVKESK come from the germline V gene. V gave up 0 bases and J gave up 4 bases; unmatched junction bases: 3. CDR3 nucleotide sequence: TGTGCCAGCAGCCAAGAGACTAGCGGGGGGAGATACAATGAGCAGTTCTTC. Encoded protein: CASSQETSGGRYNEQFF.

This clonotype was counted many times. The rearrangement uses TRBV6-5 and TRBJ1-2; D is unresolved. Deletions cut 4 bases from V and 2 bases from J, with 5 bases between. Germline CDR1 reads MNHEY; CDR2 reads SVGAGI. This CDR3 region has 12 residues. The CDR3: CASSFSNYGYTF. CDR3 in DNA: TGTGCCAGCAGTTTTTCCAACTATGGCTACACCTTC.

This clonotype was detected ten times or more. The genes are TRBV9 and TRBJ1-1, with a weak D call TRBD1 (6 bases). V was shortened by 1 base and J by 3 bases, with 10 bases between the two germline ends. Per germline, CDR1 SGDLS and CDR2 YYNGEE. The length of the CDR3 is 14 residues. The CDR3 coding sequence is TGTGCCAGCAGCGTACTGGGGGCAGACACTGAAGCTTTCTTT. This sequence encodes CASSVLGADTEAFF.

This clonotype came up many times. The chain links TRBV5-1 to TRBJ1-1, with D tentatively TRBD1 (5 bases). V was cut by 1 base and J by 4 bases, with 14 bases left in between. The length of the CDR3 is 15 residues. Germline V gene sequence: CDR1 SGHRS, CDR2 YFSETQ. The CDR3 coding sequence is TGCGCCAGCAGCTTGTCCGCAGGGAGCATCACTGAAGCTTTCTTT. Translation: CASSLSAGSITEAFF. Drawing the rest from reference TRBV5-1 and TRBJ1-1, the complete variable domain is KAGVTQTPRYLIKTRGQQVTLSCSPISGHRSVSWYQQTPGQGLQFLFEYFSETQRNKGNFPGRFSGRQFSNSRSEMNVSTLELGDSALYLCASSLSAGSITEAFFGQGTRLTVV.

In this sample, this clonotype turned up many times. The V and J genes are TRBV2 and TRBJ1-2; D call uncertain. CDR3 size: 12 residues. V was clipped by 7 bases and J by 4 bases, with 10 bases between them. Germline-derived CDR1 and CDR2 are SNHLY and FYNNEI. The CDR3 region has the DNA TGTGCCAGCAAAGGGAACTTCTATGGCTACACCTTC. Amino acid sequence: CASKGNFYGYTF.

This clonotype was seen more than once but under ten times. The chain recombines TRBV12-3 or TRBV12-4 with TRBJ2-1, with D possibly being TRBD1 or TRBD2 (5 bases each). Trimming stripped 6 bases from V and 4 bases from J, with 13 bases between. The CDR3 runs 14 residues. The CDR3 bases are TGTGCCAGCAGCTCCCGGGGCCGATACAATGAGCAGTTCTTC. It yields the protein CASSSRGRYNEQFF.

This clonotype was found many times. The CDR3 reads CATSDSDRTYGYTF. The CDR3 DNA reads as TGTGCCACCAGTGACTCGGACAGAACTTATGGCTACACCTTC. The rearrangement joins TRBV24-1 to TRBJ1-2; D perhaps matches TRBD1 (6 bases). The V and J ends lost 4 bases and 5 bases respectively, with 13 bases between them. The CDR3 has 14 residues. Germline V gene data show CDR1 as KGHDR and CDR2 as SFDVKD.

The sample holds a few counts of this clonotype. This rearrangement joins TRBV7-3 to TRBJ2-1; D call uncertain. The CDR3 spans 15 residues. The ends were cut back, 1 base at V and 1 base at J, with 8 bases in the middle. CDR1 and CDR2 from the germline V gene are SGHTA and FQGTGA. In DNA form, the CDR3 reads TGTGCCAGCAGCTTAATTCCCCTATCCTACAATGAGCAGTTCTTC. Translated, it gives CASSLIPLSYNEQFF. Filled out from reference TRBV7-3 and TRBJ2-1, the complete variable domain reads GAGVSQTPSNKVTEKGKYVELRCDPISGHTALYWYRQSLGQGPEFLIYFQGTGAADDSGLPNDRFFAVRPEGSVSTLKIQRTERGDSAVYLCASSLIPLSYNEQFFGPGTRLTVL.

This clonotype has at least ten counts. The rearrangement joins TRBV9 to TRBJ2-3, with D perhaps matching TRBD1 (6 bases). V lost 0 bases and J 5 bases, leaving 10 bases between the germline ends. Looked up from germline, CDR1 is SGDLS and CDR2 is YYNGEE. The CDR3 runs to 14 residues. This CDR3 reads CASSVGPGEDTQYF. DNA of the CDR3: TGTGCCAGCAGCGTAGGTCCAGGGGAAGATACGCAGTATTTT.

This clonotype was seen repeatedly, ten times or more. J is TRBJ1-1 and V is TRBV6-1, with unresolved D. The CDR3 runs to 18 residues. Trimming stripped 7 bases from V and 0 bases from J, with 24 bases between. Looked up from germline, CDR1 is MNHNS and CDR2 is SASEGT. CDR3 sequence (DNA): TGTGCCAGCACTAGGTCATCGGGTTTCAGACTGCTGAACACTGAAGCTTTCTTT. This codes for CASTRSSGFRLLNTEAFF.

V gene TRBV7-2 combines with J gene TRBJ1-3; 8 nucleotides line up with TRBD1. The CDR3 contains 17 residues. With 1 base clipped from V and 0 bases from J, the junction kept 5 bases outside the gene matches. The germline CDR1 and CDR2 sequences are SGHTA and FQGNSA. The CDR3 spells CASSLVRDRSSGNTIYF. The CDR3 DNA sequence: TGTGCCAGCAGCTTAGTCAGGGACAGGAGCTCTGGAAACACCATATATTTT.

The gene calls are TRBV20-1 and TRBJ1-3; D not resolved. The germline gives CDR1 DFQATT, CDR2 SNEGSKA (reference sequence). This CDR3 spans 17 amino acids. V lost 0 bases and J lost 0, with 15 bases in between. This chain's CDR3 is CSARDPQHPISGNTIYF. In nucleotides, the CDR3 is TGCAGTGCTAGAGATCCCCAGCATCCCATCTCTGGAAACACCATATATTTT.

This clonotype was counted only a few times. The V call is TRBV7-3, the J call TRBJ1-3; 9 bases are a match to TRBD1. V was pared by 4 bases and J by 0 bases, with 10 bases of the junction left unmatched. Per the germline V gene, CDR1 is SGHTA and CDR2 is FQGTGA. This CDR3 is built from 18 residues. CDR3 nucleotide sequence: TGTGCCAGCAGCTCCCACGGGACAGGGTTTTACTCTGGAAACACCATATATTTT. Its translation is CASSSHGTGFYSGNTIYF.

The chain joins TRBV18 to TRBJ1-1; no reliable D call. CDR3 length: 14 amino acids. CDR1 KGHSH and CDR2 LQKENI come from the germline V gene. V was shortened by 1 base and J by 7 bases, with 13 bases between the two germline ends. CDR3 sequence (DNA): TGTGCCAGCTCACCACATGCGGGCTTAAGTGAAGCTTTCTTT. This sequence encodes CASSPHAGLSEAFF.

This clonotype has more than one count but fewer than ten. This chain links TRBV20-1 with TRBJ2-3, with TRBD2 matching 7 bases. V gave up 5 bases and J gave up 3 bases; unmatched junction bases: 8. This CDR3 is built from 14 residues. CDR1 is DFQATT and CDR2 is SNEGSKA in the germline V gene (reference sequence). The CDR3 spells CSAQLAAMTDTQYF. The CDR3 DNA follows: TGCAGTGCTCAGCTAGCGGCGATGACAGATACGCAGTATTTT.

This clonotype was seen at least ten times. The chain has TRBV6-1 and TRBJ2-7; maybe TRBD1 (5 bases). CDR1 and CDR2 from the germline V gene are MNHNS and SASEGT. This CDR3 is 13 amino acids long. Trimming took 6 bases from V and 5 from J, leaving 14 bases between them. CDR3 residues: CASRPLPQDEQYF. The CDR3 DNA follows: TGTGCCAGCAGGCCCCTCCCACAGGACGAGCAGTACTTC.

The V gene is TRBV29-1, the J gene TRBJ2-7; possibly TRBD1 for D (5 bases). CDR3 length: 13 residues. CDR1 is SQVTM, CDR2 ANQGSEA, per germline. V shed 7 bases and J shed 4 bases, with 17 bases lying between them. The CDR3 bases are TGCAGCGCCGTAGGGGTATTCGGGTACGAGCAGTACTTC. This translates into CSAVGVFGYEQYF.

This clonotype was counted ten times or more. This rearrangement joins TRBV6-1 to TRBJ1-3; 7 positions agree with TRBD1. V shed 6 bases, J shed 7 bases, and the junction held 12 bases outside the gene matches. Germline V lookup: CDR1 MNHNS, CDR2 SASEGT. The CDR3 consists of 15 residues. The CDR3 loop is CASRRYPDRINTIYF. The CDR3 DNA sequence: TGTGCCAGCAGGAGATACCCGGACAGGATTAACACCATATATTTT.